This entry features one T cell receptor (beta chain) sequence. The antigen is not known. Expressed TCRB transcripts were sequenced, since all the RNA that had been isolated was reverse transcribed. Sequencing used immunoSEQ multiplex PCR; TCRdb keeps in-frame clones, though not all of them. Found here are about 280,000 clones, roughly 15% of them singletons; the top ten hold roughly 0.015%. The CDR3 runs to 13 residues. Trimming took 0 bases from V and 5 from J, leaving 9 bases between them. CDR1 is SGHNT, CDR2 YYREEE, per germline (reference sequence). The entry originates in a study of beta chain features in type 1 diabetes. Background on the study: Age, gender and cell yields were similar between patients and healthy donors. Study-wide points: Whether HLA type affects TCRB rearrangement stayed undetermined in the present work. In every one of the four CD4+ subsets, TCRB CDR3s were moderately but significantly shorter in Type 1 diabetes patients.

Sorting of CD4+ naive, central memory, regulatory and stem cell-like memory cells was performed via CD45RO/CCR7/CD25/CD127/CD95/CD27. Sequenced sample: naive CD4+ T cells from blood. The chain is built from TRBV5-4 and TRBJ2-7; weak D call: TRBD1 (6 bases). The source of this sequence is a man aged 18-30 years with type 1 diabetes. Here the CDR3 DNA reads TGTGCCAGCAGCTTGGTTAACAGGGACGAGCAGTACTTC. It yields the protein CASSLVNRDEQYF.